This entry lists 23 T cell receptor beta chains sequenced from one sample in a study of T-cell memory formation after mild COVID-19. TCRdb independently ran MiXCR on the 5' RACE reads; one entry per CDR3 protein. The profile shows roughly 200,000 distinct CDR3 sequences, approximately 16% of them singletons. Material for sequencing was PBMCs or a T cell subset sorted from them (not recorded which). Receptors originate from an adult woman who had mild COVID-19 (a few samples of this study predate the infection). Cell type and time point are not known.

This clonotype was observed a few times. The chain couples TRBV5-6 to TRBJ2-3, with D tentatively TRBD2 (5 bases). Germline CDR1 reads SGHDT; CDR2 reads YYEEEE. The germline V and J ends were trimmed by 4 bases and 0 bases, with 12 bases remaining between them. This CDR3 comprises 15 residues. The CDR3 here is CASSPGLVSTDTQYF. CDR3 bases: TGTGCCAGCAGCCCCGGACTGGTAAGCACAGATACGCAGTATTTT.

The J gene is TRBJ2-1, the V gene TRBV20-1; D is perhaps TRBD2 (6 bases). V dropped 5 bases and J dropped 2 bases, with 16 bases sitting between them. Germline CDR1 and CDR2: DFQATT and SNEGSKA (reference sequence). This CDR3 comprises 15 residues. CDR3 loop: CSADPRRGTYNEQFF. The CDR3 DNA reads as TGCAGTGCTGACCCCAGACGGGGGACCTACAATGAGCAGTTCTTC.

The chain uses TRBV3-1 and TRBJ1-4; D gene uncertain. Germline CDR1 LGHDT, CDR2 YNNKEL (reference sequence). The V end lost 0 bases, the J end lost 8 bases, and 4 bases lay between the germline ends. The CDR3 consists of 12 residues. CDR3 coding DNA: TGTGCCAGCAGCCAAGATGGCGAAAAACTGTTTTTT. Its protein product is CASSQDGEKLFF. Full variable domain (outside the CDR3, taken from reference TRBV3-1 and TRBJ1-4): DTAVSQTPKYLVTQMGNDKSIKCEQNLGHDTMYWYKQDSKKFLKIMFSYNNKELIINETVPNRFSPKSPDKAHLNLHINSLELGDSAVYFCASSQDGEKLFFGSGTQLSVL.

The rearrangement links TRBV4-1 to TRBJ1-2, with unresolved D. V was pared by 2 bases and J by 2 bases, with 12 bases between. Germline lookup yields CDR1 MGHRA and CDR2 YSYEKL. CDR3 size: 15 residues. CDR3 DNA sequence: TGCGCCAGCAGCCAACTTTTCCCCCGAAACTATGGCTACACCTTC. It specifies CASSQLFPRNYGYTF.

The chain combines TRBV6-2 or TRBV6-3 with TRBJ2-7; 8 bases are a match to TRBD1. J lost 5 bases, V lost 2 bases, and 8 bases had no gene match. The CDR3 is made up of 15 amino acids. In germline, CDR1 is MNHEY, CDR2 SVGEGT. The CDR3: CASSYPTGVRDEQYF. The CDR3, as DNA: TGTGCCAGCAGTTACCCGACAGGGGTAAGGGACGAGCAGTACTTC.

This clonotype was observed a few times. This rearrangement joins TRBV5-4 to TRBJ1-3; D gene ambiguous. Germline assignment: CDR1 SGHNT and CDR2 YYREEE (reference sequence). The CDR3 runs to 14 residues. Trimming pared 0 bases from V and 0 bases from J, leaving 4 bases between. CDR3 sequence reads: CASSLEASGNTIYF. CDR3 DNA: TGTGCCAGCAGCTTGGAGGCCTCTGGAAACACCATATATTTT.

The table lists this clonotype with a few counts. The V gene is TRBV12-3 or TRBV12-4, the J gene TRBJ2-3; D remains ambiguous. The V end was cut by 3 bases, the J end by 2 bases, with 15 bases between. This CDR3 spans 16 amino acids. The CDR3 loop reads CASSFGPLTPTDTQYF. The CDR3 DNA sequence: TGTGCCAGCAGTTTTGGACCACTAACCCCCACAGATACGCAGTATTTT.

This clonotype turned up a few times. The chain carries TRBV12-3 or TRBV12-4 and TRBJ2-2; 7 bases are shared with TRBD2. This CDR3 contains 14 residues. After removal of 4 bases from V and 3 bases from J, the junction contained 2 bases not matched to a gene. Written as DNA, the CDR3 is TGTGCCAGCAGTTGGGAGGGATACACCGGGGAGCTGTTTTTT. Translation gives CASSWEGYTGELFF.

This clonotype showed up just a few times. The chain is built from TRBV6-5 and TRBJ1-6; perhaps TRBD1 as D (6 bases). The germline CDR1 and CDR2 sequences are MNHEY and SVGAGI. V lost 6 bases to trimming and J lost 3 bases, with 12 bases between them. The CDR3 runs 15 residues. The chain's CDR3 is CASRPSGDYNSPLHF. The CDR3 nucleotides are TGTGCCAGCAGACCCTCAGGGGACTATAATTCACCCCTCCACTTT.

The table lists this clonotype with a few counts. The chain has TRBV20-1 and TRBJ2-3; possibly TRBD1 or TRBD2 for D (6 bases each). The CDR3 has 15 residues. The V gene lost 3 bases and the J gene lost 5 bases, with 18 bases spanning the gap. Germline loops: CDR1 DFQATT, CDR2 SNEGSKA (reference sequence). The DNA for the CDR3 is TGCAGTGCTAGTTCGGTAGGGGGGAAATTAGATACGCAGTATTTT. Its protein is CSASSVGGKLDTQYF.

The chain combines TRBV27 with TRBJ1-2, with 8 bases matching TRBD1. Germline CDR1 MNHEY, CDR2 SMNVEV (reference sequence). This CDR3 has 15 residues. Unmatched junction bases numbered 10, after V lost 6 bases and J lost 4 bases. CDR3 protein: CASRLRQGTSYGYTF. Here the CDR3 DNA reads TGTGCCAGCAGACTGAGACAGGGGACTAGCTATGGCTACACCTTC.

The chain recombines TRBV12-5 with TRBJ2-1, with D possibly TRBD1 on 6 matching bases. Germline values: CDR1 LGHNT, CDR2 FRNRAP. The ends were cut back, 0 bases at V and 13 bases at J, with 10 bases in the middle. The CDR3 extends over 12 amino acids. The CDR3 is CASGLVADSQFF. CDR3 nucleotides: TGTGCTAGTGGTTTGGTAGCGGACAGCCAGTTCTTC.

This clonotype was counted between two and nine times. The chain joins TRBV7-9 to TRBJ1-1; 7 bases are shared with TRBD1. Trimming cost V 5 bases and J 8 bases; bases outside gene matches: 8. Germline V lookup: CDR1 SEHNR, CDR2 FQNEAQ (reference sequence). The CDR3 is 13 amino acids. The DNA for the CDR3 is TGTGCCAGCAGCCGAGGGGGCCCCGTAGAAGCTTTCTTT. It translates to CASSRGGPVEAFF.

This rearrangement joins TRBV27 to TRBJ1-4; TRBD1 is a possible D gene (5 bases). Trimming removed 5 bases from V and 5 bases from J, with 15 bases in between. The germline gives CDR1 MNHEY, CDR2 SMNVEV (reference sequence). The CDR3 is 15 residues long. The CDR3 loop reads CASSRGDSINEKLFF. The DNA of the CDR3 is TGTGCCAGCAGTAGAGGTGACAGTATAAATGAAAAACTGTTTTTT.

The V gene is TRBV20-1, the J gene TRBJ1-2; D is undetermined. Germline CDR1 is DFQATT and CDR2 is SNEGSKA (reference sequence). This CDR3 comprises 12 residues. V lost 0 bases and J 8 bases, leaving 10 bases between the germline ends. DNA for the CDR3: TGCAGTGCTAGAGACGCGGGAGGAGGCTACACCTTC. Encoded protein: CSARDAGGGYTF.

The gene calls are TRBV11-2 and TRBJ1-1, with 9 bases lining up with TRBD1. The junction had 2 bases not matched to a gene; V was cut back by 0 bases and J by 3 bases. This CDR3 is built from 15 residues. Germline V gene lookup returns CDR1 SGHAT and CDR2 FQNNGV. The CDR3 coding sequence is TGTGCCAGCAGCTTAGACGGGACAGGGTACACTGAAGCTTTCTTT. This sequence encodes CASSLDGTGYTEAFF.

There are a few counts of this clonotype. The chain recombines TRBV21-1 with TRBJ2-7; no DNA check was done on the table's D call, TRBD1. TRBV21-1 is annotated as a pseudogene. The CDR3 spans 16 residues. The chain's CDR3 is CASSKGRAGRSYEQYF. The CDR3 coding sequence is TGTGCCAGCAGCAAAGGCCGGGCAGGGCGATCCTACGAGCAGTACTTC.

This clonotype was picked up a small number of times. CDR3 protein: CSASRGQGSSTGELFF. CDR3 DNA sequence: TGCAGTGCTAGTAGGGGACAGGGGAGTAGCACCGGGGAGCTGTTTTTT. This chain links TRBV20-1 with TRBJ2-2; 10 bases align to TRBD1. Germline CDR1 reads DFQATT; CDR2 reads SNEGSKA (reference sequence). The length of the CDR3 is 16 residues. V lost 3 bases and J lost 4; bases outside the gene matches: 8.

At least ten counts were recorded for this clonotype. The chain has TRBV5-1 and TRBJ2-1; D remains unclear. The CDR3 extends over 15 amino acids. The germline V gene encodes CDR1 SGHRS and CDR2 YFSETQ. V shed 1 base and J shed 8 bases, with 16 bases lying between them. The CDR3 bases are TGCGCCAGCAGCTTGCAGTTGGGCAACGCGGATGAGCAGTTCTTC. This sequence encodes CASSLQLGNADEQFF.

This chain connects TRBV11-2 to TRBJ2-5; no firm D call. The germline V gene has CDR1 SGHAT and CDR2 FQNNGV. The CDR3 covers 13 residues. Deletions cut 6 bases from V and 2 bases from J, with 10 bases between. The CDR3 nucleotides are TGTGCCAGCAGAAGACCCCCACAAGAGACCCAGTACTTC. Translating it yields CASRRPPQETQYF.

The gene calls are TRBV7-2 and TRBJ1-5, with D tentatively TRBD1 (5 bases). This CDR3 has 15 residues. Trimming shortened V by 0 bases and J by 7 bases, and 13 bases separated the two germline ends. Germline V CDR1 and CDR2: SGHTA, FQGNSA. CDR3 nucleotide sequence: TGTGCCAGCAGCTTAGCGTTGGCAGGGCGACAGCCCCAGCATTTT. Its translation: CASSLALAGRQPQHF.

This clonotype has only a few counts. This chain connects TRBV5-5 to TRBJ2-4; 7 bases line up with TRBD1. Looked up from germline, CDR1 is SGHKS and CDR2 is YYEKEE (reference sequence). After removal of 0 bases from V and 6 bases from J, the junction contained 3 bases not matched to a gene. The CDR3 loop spans 14 amino acids. The CDR3 loop is CASSLDRGGNIQYF. The CDR3 DNA is TGTGCCAGCAGCTTGGACAGGGGTGGAAACATTCAGTACTTC.

This clonotype was picked up a small number of times. The chain recombines TRBV20-1 with TRBJ2-7; TRBD2 agrees at 11 bases. The CDR3 totals 13 residues. Germline assignment: CDR1 DFQATT and CDR2 SNEGSKA (reference sequence). J was trimmed by 5 bases and V by 5 bases; bases with no gene match: 5. DNA for the CDR3: TGCAGTGCTTGGGGACTAGCGGAGGACGAGCAGTACTTC. It specifies CSAWGLAEDEQYF.